The T cell receptor beta chain under discussion was sequenced for a study of blood T cell repertoires in COVID-19 (dated by TCRdb to 2018 to 2020). Study-level background: Collaborator samples came from the United States, Italy and Spain and covered acute and convalescent phases of COVID-19. The material from the prospective study consisted of cDNA or gDNA derived from T cells, B-cell-depleted T cells, or PBMCs. Nearly every sample came with metadata listing a de-identified subject ID, COVID-19 status, age in years and sex. Where HLA class I and class II types were available, the types were taken from metadata supplied by the sample provider, not from assay-based typing. Deeply sampled blood TCRbeta repertoires from subjects exposed to, actively infected with, or recovered from COVID-19 were included in the dataset. Samples were obtained from the ongoing ImmuneRACE study (first 160 participants) and from 950 to 1,500 subjects provided by 6 global collaborators. The repertoires were released in a freely available public database meant as a resource for research on the immune response to SARS-CoV-2.

The junction shows trimming of 7 bases on V and 1 base on J, plus 10 bases between the germline ends. Reading from cysteine to phenylalanine, the CDR3 counts 13 amino acids. The kept DNA is CDR3 alone, 39 bases in frame from the first base. CDR1 and CDR2, looked up from the germline V gene (reference sequence), are LNHNV and YYDKDF. In the prospective study, participants were about 18 to 100 years old, resided in under 30 geographic areas of the United States, and were enrolled through a virtual design. Cohort assignment in the prospective study relied on participant-reported clinical history from a screening survey and a study questionnaire. For ImmuneRACE Cohort 3, a participant was defined as recovered based on two consecutive negative NP/OP PCR tests, clearance by a healthcare professional, or resolution of symptoms. Each participant in the prospective study had whole blood, serum and a nasopharyngeal or oropharyngeal swab collected by mobile phlebotomists. Over an approximately two-month period, participants in the prospective study had the option of providing additional blood draws and questionnaires. Prospective study blood samples were shipped either frozen or at room temperature before DNA extraction.

The immunoSEQ Assay, a bias-controlled multiplex PCR, was used to amplify TCRbeta CDR3 regions from genomic DNA. The paper's processing steps were these. Nucleated cell counts per sample were estimated from amplification of reference gene primers within the assay. Sequence reads were collapsed and filtered to measure the absolute abundance of every unique TCRbeta CDR3 rearrangement. For each sample, productive Simpson clonality was calculated by taking the square root of Simpson's diversity index across productive rearrangements. TCRdb obtained this table from immuneACCESS and retained in-frame rearrangements with V and J assigned. These tables miss some clones; where compared with another copy, unresolved V genes account for less than half of the shortfall, and the remainder is unexplained. The V and J calls and the clone size are those of that table, but D and trimming were determined from the DNA. For this sample the table gives about 270,000 clones, of which 70% to 90% were detected only once. 0.8% to 1% of the sample is held by the ten biggest clonotypes.

Results the study describes overall, beyond this receptor: The amount of clinical and demographic metadata varied by source and participant and was provided uncurated.

Worth noting for this clone: The specificity of this receptor is unknown. Base qualities are missing; no much larger clone stands one base away.

This TCR was sampled from a woman in her 30s who had recovered from COVID-19. The chain couples TRBV15 to TRBJ1-1, with TRBD1 as a weak D call on 6 bases. The specimen sequenced was PBMCs or T cells enriched from blood (not recorded which). In nucleotide form, the sequence is TGTGCCACCAAGGTGGGACAGAACACTGAAGCTTTCTTT. Its protein product is CATKVGQNTEAFF.